This T cell receptor (beta chain) was recorded in a study of cytomegalovirus exposure and HLA in healthy donors. Study-wide points: Per a later analysis, HLA-associated TCR beta chains showed more clonal expansion than other, equally common TCR beta chains.

In the PCR, 60 Vbeta and 13 Jbeta primers were used. Source study methods: Later, tens of millions of unique TCR beta chains were counted in an analysis, and around 11 million of them were shared. Produced via immunoSEQ multiplex PCR; TCRdb's table is partial and in-frame only. The V and J calls and clone size were taken over from that table, and D and trimming were inferred from the DNA. The sample includes roughly 150,000 clones, 79% of them seen just once. The CDR3 has 11 amino acids. V lost 2 bases, J lost 7 bases, and 5 bases lay in between. Germline V lookup: CDR1 SGHTA, CDR2 FQGNSA. This clone is a singleton in its sample. Its antigen is as yet unknown.

This sequence joins TRBV7-2 and TRBJ2-5; D remains ambiguous. The sequence derives from a man aged 35 to 55 in good health and CMV-seropositive. Material for sequencing was PBMCs. DNA of the CDR3: TGTGCCAGCAGCTTAATCTGGACCCAGTACTTC. It encodes CASSLIWTQYF. Based on the CDR3 plus reference TRBV7-2 and TRBJ2-5, the full variable domain is GAGVSQSPSNKVTEKGKDVELRCDPISGHTALYWYRQSLGQGLEFLIYFQGNSAPDKSGLPSDRFSAERTGGSVSTLTIQRTQQEDSAVYLCASSLIWTQYFGPGTRLLVL.